This T cell receptor (beta chain) is from a study of molecular identifiers for immune sequencing clone quantification. Overall study context: Sequencing covered four of five parts into which replicate RNA from approximately 22,000 or 94,000 naive CD8 cells was split.

TCRdb reanalysed the PCR reads using MiXCR and keeps one entry per CDR3 protein. The sample carries approximately 500,000 distinct CDR3 sequences, roughly 25% recorded once. The table lists this clonotype with many counts. CDR1 and CDR2 from the germline V gene are MDHEN and SYDVKM. The CDR3 sequence is 14 residues long. Trimming stripped 3 bases from V and 2 bases from J, with 11 bases between. The source is a human donor in good health. Some libraries in this study had Jurkat cell RNA spiked in. Sequenced input: naive CD8+ T cells from blood, with Jurkat cell RNA spiked in. Regarding subset: FACS-sorted CD8+CD4-CCR7+CD45RA+ naive T cells. The V gene is TRBV28, the J gene TRBJ2-7; D remains unclear. The CDR3 is CASSFRYSAYEQYF. Here the CDR3 DNA reads TGTGCCAGCAGTTTCCGGTATTCGGCCTACGAGCAGTACTTC.